This T cell receptor (beta chain) originates from a study of regulatory T cells in long-lasting Graves disease. Trimming left V 5 bases short and J 2 bases short, with 9 bases between. CDR3 size: 13 residues. The germline V gene encodes CDR1 MDHEN and CDR2 SYDVKM. To make TCR beta libraries, researchers used iRepertoire HTBI primers and Arm-PCR of CDR3 regions. TCRdb reprocessed the multiplex PCR reads with MiXCR, giving one entry per CDR3 protein. The sample records 420,000 or so distinct CDR3 sequences, about a quarter being singletons. As for this clonotype: A read error may be the cause here, since a much bigger clone is one base away.

The time point denotes: persistent/refractory GD, antithyroid drugs over 5 years with positive TRAb. With RNA extracted from PBMCs as input, the TCR library was made. This clonotype was obtained from a female donor with Graves disease. Sequences were derived from peripheral blood mononuclear cells (PBMCs), sampled when the disease was refractory, from a patient treated with antithyroid drugs. The chain couples TRBV28 to TRBJ2-5, with TRBD1 as a possible D gene (5 bases). Here the CDR3 reads CASSGAEQETQYF. The DNA of the CDR3 is TGTGCCAGCAGTGGGGCAGAGCAAGAGACCCAGTACTTC.